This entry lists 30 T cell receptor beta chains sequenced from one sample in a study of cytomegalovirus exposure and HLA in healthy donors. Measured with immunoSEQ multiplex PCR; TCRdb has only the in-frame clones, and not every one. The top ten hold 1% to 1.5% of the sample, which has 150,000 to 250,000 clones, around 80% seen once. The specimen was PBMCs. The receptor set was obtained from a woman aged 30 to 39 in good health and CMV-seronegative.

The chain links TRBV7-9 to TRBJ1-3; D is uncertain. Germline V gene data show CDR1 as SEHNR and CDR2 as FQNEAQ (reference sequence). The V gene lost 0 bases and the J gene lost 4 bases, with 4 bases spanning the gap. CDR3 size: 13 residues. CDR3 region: CASSLARGNTIYF. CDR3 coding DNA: TGTGCCAGCAGCTTAGCACGGGGAAACACCATATATTTT.

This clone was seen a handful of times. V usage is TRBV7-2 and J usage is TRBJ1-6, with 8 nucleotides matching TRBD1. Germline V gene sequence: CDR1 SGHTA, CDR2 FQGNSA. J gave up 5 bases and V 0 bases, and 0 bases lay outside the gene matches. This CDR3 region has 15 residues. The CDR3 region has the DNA TGTGCCAGCAGCTTAGCACAGGGGGATAATTCACCCCTCCACTTT. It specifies CASSLAQGDNSPLHF.

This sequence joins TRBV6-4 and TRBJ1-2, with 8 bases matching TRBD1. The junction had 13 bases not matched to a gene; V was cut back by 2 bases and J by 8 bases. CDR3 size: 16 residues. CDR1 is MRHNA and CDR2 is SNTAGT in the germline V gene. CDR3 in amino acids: CASSDQTGVPLGGYTF. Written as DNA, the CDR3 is TGTGCCAGCAGTGACCAGACAGGGGTGCCGTTGGGGGGCTACACCTTC.

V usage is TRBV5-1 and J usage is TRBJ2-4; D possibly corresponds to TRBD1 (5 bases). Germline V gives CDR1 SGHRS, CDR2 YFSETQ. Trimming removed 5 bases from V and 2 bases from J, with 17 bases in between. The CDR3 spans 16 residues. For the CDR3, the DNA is TGCGCCAGCAGTTCAGGCAGGGATGGCCCCAAAAACATTCAGTACTTC. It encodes CASSSGRDGPKNIQYF.

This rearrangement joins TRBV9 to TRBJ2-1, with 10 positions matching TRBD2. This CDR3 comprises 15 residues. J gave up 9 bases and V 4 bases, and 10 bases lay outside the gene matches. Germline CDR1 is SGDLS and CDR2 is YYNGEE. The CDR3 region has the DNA TGTGCCAGCAGCCCCTGGGTAGCGGGAGGCGGTGAGCAGTTCTTC. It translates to CASSPWVAGGGEQFF.

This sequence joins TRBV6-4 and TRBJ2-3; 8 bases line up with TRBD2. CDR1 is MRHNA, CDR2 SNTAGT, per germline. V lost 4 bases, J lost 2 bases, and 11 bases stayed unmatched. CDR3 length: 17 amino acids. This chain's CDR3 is CASSAGNSSGHTDTQYF. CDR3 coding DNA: TGTGCCAGCAGTGCGGGAAATTCTAGCGGGCACACAGATACGCAGTATTTT.

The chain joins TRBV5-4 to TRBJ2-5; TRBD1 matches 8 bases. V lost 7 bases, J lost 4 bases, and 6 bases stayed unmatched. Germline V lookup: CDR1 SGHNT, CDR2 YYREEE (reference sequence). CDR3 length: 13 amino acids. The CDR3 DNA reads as TGTGCCAGCGGACAGGGTTCGTTAGAGACCCAGTACTTC. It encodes CASGQGSLETQYF.

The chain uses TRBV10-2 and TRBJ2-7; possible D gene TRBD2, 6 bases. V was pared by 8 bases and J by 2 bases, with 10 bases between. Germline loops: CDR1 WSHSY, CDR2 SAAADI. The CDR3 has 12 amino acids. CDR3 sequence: CASQEGTYEQYF. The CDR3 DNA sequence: TGCGCCAGCCAGGAGGGTACCTACGAGCAGTACTTC.

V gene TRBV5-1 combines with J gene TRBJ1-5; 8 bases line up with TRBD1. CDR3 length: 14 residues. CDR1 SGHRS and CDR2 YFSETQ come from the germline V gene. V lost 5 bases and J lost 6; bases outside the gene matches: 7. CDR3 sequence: CASSPDRAGQPQHF. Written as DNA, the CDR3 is TGCGCCAGCAGTCCGGACAGGGCTGGTCAGCCCCAGCATTTT.

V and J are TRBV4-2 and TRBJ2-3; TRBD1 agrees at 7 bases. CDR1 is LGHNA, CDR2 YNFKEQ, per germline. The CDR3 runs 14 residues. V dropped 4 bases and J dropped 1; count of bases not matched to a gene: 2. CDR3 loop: CASSPGTGTDTQYF. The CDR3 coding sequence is TGTGCCAGCAGCCCCGGGACAGGCACAGATACGCAGTATTTT.

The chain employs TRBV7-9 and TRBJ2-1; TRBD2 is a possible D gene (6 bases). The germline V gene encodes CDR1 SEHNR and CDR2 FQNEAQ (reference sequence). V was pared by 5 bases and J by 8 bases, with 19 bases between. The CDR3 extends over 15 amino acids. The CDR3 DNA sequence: TGTGCCAGCAGCCCCGGGGGTGTCTACGGCTATGAGCAGTTCTTC. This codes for CASSPGGVYGYEQFF. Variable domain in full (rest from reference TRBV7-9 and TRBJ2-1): DTGVSQNPRHKITKRGQNVTFRCDPISEHNRLYWYRQTLGQGPEFLTYFQNEAQLEKSRLLSDRFSAERPKGSFSTLEIQRTEQGDSAMYLCASSPGGVYGYEQFFGPGTRLTVL.

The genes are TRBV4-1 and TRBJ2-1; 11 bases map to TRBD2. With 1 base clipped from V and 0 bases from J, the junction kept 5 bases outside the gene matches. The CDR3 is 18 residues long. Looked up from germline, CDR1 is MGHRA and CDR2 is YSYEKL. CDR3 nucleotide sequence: TGCGCCAGCAGCCAAGGGACTAGCGGGTTGCTCTCCTACAATGAGCAGTTCTTC. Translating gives CASSQGTSGLLSYNEQFF.

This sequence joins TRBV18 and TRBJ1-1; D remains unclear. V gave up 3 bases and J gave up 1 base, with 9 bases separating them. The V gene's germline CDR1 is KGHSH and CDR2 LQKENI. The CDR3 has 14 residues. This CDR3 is CASSPLPRNTEAFF. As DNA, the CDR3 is TGTGCCAGCTCACCCCTCCCGAGGAACACTGAAGCTTTCTTT.

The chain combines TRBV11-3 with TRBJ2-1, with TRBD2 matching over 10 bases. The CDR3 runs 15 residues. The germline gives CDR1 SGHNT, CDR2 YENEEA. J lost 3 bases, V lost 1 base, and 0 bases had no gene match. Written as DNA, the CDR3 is TGTGCCAGCAGCTTAGCTAGCGGGAGCTACAATGAGCAGTTCTTC. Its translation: CASSLASGSYNEQFF.

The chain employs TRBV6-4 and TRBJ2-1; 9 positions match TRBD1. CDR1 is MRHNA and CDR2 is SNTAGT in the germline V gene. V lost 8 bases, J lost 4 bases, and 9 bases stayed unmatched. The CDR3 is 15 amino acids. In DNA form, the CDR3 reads TGTGCCAGCTCATCAGGGACAGGGCCTTACAATGAGCAGTTCTTC. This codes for CASSSGTGPYNEQFF.

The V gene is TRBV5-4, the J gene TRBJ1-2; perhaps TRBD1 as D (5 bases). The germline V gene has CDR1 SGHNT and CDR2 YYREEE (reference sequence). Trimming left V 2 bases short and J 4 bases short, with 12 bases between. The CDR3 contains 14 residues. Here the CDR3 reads CASSFDSTPYGYTF. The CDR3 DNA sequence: TGTGCCAGCAGCTTTGACAGCACGCCCTATGGCTACACCTTC.

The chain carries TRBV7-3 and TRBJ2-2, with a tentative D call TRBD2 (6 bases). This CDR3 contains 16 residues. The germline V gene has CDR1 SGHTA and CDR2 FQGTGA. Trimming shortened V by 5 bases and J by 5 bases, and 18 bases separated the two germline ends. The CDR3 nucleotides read TGTGCCAGCAGCAACTGGGGACTCCCCGGAACCGGGGAGCTGTTTTTT. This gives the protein CASSNWGLPGTGELFF.

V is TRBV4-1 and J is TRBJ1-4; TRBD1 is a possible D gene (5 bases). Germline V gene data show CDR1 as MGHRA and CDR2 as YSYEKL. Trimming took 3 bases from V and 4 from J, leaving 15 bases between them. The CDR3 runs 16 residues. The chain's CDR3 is CASSHEGGEINEKLFF. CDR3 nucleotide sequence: TGCGCCAGCAGCCATGAGGGAGGGGAGATTAATGAAAAACTGTTTTTT.

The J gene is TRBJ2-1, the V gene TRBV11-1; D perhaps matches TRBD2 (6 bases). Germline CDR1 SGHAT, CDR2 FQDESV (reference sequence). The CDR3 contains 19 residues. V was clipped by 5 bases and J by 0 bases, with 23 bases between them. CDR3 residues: CASSGPGVASQSSYNEQFF. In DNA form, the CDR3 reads TGTGCCAGCAGCGGACCGGGAGTGGCTAGCCAAAGCTCCTACAATGAGCAGTTCTTC.

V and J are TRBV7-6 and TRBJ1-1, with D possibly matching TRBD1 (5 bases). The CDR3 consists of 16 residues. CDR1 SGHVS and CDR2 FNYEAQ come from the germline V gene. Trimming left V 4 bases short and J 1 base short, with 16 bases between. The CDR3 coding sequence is TGTGCCAGCAGCTCCACCAGCGGGGCCACGAACACTGAAGCTTTCTTT. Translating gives CASSSTSGATNTEAFF. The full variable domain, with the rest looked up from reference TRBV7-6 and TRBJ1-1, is GAGVSQSPRYKVTKRGQDVALRCDPISGHVSLYWYRQALGQGPEFLTYFNYEAQQDKSGLPNDRFSAERPEGSISTLTIQRTEQRDSAMYRCASSSTSGATNTEAFFGQGTRLTVV.

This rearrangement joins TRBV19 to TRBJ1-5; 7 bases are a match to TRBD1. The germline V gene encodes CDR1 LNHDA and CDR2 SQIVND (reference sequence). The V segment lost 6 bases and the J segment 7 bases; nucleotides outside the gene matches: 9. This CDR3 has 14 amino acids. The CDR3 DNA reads TGTGCCAGTAGACCTACAGGGGCAGAGCAGCCCCAGCATTTT. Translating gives CASRPTGAEQPQHF.

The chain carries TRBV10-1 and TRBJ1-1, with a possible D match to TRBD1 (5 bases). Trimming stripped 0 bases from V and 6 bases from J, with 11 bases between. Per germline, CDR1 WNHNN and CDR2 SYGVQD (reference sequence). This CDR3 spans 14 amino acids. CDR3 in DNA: TGCGCCAGCAGTGAGTCCCCGGGGGGACCTGAAGCTTTCTTT. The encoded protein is CASSESPGGPEAFF.

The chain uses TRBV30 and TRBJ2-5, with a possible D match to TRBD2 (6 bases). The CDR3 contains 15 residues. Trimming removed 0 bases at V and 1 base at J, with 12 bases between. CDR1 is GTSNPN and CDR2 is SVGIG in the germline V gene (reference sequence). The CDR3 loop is CAWSVQGLSQETQYF. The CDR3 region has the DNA TGTGCCTGGAGTGTCCAGGGACTGTCCCAAGAGACCCAGTACTTC. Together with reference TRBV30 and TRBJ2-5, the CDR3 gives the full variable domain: SQTIHQWPATLVQPVGSPLSLECTVEGTSNPNLYWYRQAAGRGLQLLFYSVGIGQISSEVPQNLSASRPQDRQFILSSKKLLLSDSGFYLCAWSVQGLSQETQYFGPGTRLLVL.

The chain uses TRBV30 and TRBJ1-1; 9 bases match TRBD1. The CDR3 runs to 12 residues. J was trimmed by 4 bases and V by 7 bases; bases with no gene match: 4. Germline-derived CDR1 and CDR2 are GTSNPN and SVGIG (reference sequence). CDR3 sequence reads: CASDRGGTEAFF. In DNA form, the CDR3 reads TGTGCCTCAGACAGGGGGGGCACTGAAGCTTTCTTT.

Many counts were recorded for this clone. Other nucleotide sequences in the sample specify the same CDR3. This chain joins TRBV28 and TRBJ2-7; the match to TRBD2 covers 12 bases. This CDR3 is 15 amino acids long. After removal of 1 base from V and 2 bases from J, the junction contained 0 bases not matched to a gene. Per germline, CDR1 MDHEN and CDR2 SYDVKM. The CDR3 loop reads CASSLSSGGAYEQYF. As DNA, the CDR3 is TGTGCCAGCAGTTTATCTAGCGGGGGGGCCTACGAGCAGTACTTC.

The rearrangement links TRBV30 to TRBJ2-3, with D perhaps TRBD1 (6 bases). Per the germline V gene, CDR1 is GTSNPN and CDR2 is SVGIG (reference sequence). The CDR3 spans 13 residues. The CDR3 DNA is TGTGCTCGCGGACAGAGAAGGGGAGATACGCAGTATTTT. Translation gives CARGQRRGDTQYF.

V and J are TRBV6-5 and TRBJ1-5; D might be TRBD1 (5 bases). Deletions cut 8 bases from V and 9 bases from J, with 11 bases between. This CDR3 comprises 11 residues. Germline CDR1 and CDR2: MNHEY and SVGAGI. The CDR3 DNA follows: TGTGCCAGCGGGGCCATTGGGCCCCAGCATTTT. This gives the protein CASGAIGPQHF.

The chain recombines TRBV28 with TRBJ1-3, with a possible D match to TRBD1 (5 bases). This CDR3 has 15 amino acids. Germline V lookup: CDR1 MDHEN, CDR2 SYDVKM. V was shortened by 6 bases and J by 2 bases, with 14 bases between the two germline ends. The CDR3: CASSSGGGAGNTIYF. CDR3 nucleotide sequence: TGTGCCAGCAGCTCCGGTGGGGGGGCTGGAAACACCATATATTTT.

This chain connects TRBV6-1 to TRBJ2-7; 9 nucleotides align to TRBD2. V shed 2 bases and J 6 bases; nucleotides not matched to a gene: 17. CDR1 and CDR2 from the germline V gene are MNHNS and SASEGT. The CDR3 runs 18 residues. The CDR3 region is CASSELRLAGSSGGEQYF. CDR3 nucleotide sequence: TGTGCCAGCAGTGAATTGCGGCTAGCGGGATCGTCAGGGGGCGAGCAGTACTTC.

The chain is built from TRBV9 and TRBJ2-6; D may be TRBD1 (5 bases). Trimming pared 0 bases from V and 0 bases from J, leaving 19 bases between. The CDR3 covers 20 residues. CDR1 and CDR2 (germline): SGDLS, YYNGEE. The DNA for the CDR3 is TGTGCCAGCAGCGTAGAACAGGCAGCGACTTTAAGCTCTGGGGCCAACGTCCTGACTTTC. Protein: CASSVEQAATLSSGANVLTF.